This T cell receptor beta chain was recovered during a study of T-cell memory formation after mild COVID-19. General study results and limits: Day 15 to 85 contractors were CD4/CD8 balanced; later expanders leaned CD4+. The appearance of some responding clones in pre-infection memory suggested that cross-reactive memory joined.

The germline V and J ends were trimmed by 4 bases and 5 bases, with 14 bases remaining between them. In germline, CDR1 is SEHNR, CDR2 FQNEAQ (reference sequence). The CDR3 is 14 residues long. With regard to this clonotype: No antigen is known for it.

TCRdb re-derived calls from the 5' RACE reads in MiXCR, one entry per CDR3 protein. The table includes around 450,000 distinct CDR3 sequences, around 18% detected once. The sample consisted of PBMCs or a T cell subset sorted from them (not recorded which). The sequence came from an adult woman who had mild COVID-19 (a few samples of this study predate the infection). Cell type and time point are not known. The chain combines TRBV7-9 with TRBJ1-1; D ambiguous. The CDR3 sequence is CASSSPQYGTEAFF. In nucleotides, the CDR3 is TGTGCCAGCAGCTCCCCCCAATATGGGACTGAAGCTTTCTTT.